This is a list of T cell receptor beta chains from one sample in a study of post-analysis software for immune sequencing data. TCRdb reanalysed the PCR reads using MiXCR and keeps one entry per CDR3 protein. The sample holds about 400,000 distinct CDR3 sequences, roughly 38% seen once. Source material: blood. The receptors shown here come from a girl aged 10 to 17 with multiple sclerosis. The CDR3 runs from the conserved cysteine through the conserved F or W. The D gene is left open where the match is weak. Some rows have no size entry. The others give once, few or many, or a class for an expanded clone.

CDR3 DNA: TGTGCCAGCAGTGACCCGGGACAGGGGGACTCGGCTTTCTTT
CDR3 protein: CASSDPGQGDSAFF
V gene: TRBV6-5
D gene: TRBD1
J gene: TRBJ1-1
clone size: -

CDR3 DNA: TGCAGCAGCCGACAGGGCGATGGCTACACCTTC
CDR3 protein: CSSRQGDGYTF
V gene: TRBV29-1
D gene: TRBD1
J gene: TRBJ1-2
clone size: -

CDR3 DNA: TGTGCCAGCAGCCAGACAGGGGGCCCTTCACCCCTCCACTTT
CDR3 protein: CASSQTGGPSPLHF
V gene: TRBV7-2
D gene: TRBD1
J gene: TRBJ1-6
clone size: -

CDR3 DNA: TGTGCCAGCAGCCCCCAATCTTACCTCGGGGACACTGAAGCTTTCTTT
CDR3 protein: CASSPQSYLGDTEAFF
V gene: TRBV5-4
D gene: -
J gene: TRBJ1-1
clone size: few

CDR3 DNA: TGTGCCAGCTTGACAGGGTTCAATCAGCCCCAGCATTTT
CDR3 protein: CASLTGFNQPQHF
V gene: TRBV6-2/TRBV6-3
D gene: TRBD1
J gene: TRBJ1-5
clone size: once

CDR3 DNA: TGTGCCGGCAGCTTGGTCCGAGGGATAGGAGAGACCCAGTACTTC
CDR3 protein: CAGSLVRGIGETQYF
V gene: TRBV5-6
D gene: -
J gene: TRBJ2-5
clone size: few

CDR3 DNA: TGTGCCAGCAGCTTAGTGTCGGCAGGCTATCAGCCCCAGCATTTT
CDR3 protein: CASSLVSAGYQPQHF
V gene: TRBV7-2
D gene: -
J gene: TRBJ1-5
clone size: few

CDR3 DNA: TGTGCCAGCAGCTTAGGCGTCAGCCCCTATGGCTACACCTTC
CDR3 protein: CASSLGVSPYGYTF
V gene: TRBV7-9
D gene: -
J gene: TRBJ1-2
clone size: few

CDR3 DNA: TGTGCCAGCAGTTTCGGGGGGGGAACGAATTCACCCCTCCACTTT
CDR3 protein: CASSFGGGTNSPLHF
V gene: TRBV12-3/TRBV12-4
D gene: -
J gene: TRBJ1-6
clone size: -

CDR3 DNA: TGTGCCAGCAGTTTAGGGACGACGAGGAGCTCCTACGAGCAGTACTTC
CDR3 protein: CASSLGTTRSSYEQYF
V gene: TRBV12-3/TRBV12-4
D gene: -
J gene: TRBJ2-7
clone size: -

CDR3 DNA: TGCAGCGGTGGACAGATGAACACTGAAGCTTTCTTT
CDR3 protein: CSGGQMNTEAFF
V gene: TRBV29-1
D gene: -
J gene: TRBJ1-1
clone size: -

CDR3 DNA: TGCGCCAGCAGCTTGGCAGCTAGCGGGGGGTCACAACAAGAGACCCAGTACTTC
CDR3 protein: CASSLAASGGSQQETQYF
V gene: TRBV5-1
D gene: TRBD2
J gene: TRBJ2-5
clone size: -

CDR3 DNA: TGCGCCAGCAGACCCAACCTAACTGGCCTTAACTACGAGCAGTACTTC
CDR3 protein: CASRPNLTGLNYEQYF
V gene: TRBV4-1
D gene: -
J gene: TRBJ2-7
clone size: -

CDR3 DNA: TGTGCCAGCAGCCTTATCCCGGGTAGCGACAGGGGGCTAGATTCACCCCTCCACTTT
CDR3 protein: CASSLIPGSDRGLDSPLHF
V gene: TRBV6-1
D gene: TRBD1
J gene: TRBJ1-6
clone size: -